The T cell receptor (beta chain) described here comes from a study of blood T cell repertoires in COVID-19. As for the study in general: Specimens from acute and convalescent COVID-19 originated in the United States, Italy and Spain. PBMCs, B-cell-depleted T cells, or T cells were the source of the cDNA or gDNA that made up the material.

The CDR3 totals 14 residues. Trimming took 4 bases from V and 1 from J, leaving 10 bases between them. The V gene's germline CDR1 is MNHEY and CDR2 SVGAGI. Enrolled during active infection, Seattle patients were then followed longitudinally. In the original processing: By means of reference gene primer amplification, nucleated cell counts were estimated. Only in-frame clones appear in the TCRdb table, and some are missing; sequencing was by immunoSEQ multiplex PCR. V and J calls and clone size are as listed in that table; D and trimming were resolved from the DNA. The sample has just over 300,000 clones, around 92% seen once.

Material: peripheral blood. V and J are TRBV6-5 and TRBJ1-1; TRBD1 might be the D (6 bases). This TCR derives from a woman in her thirties with COVID-19, enrolled during active disease. CDR3 sequence reads: CASSSGTTNTEAFF. In DNA, the CDR3 is TGTGCCAGCAGTTCCGGGACAACGAACACTGAAGCTTTCTTT.